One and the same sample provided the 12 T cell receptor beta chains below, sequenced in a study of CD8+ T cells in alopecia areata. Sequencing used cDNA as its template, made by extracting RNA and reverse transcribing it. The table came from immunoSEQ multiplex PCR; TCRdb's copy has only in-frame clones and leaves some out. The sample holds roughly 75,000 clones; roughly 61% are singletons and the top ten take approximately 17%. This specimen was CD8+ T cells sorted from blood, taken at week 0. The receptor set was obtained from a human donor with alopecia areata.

Here the CDR3 reads CASSRAGTPSPANTGELFF. For the CDR3, the DNA is TGCGCCAGCAGCCGAGCCGGGACACCTAGTCCGGCGAACACCGGGGAGCTGTTTTTT. The genes are TRBV4-3 and TRBJ2-2, with a weak D call TRBD1 (6 bases). The germline gives CDR1 LGHNA, CDR2 YSLEER. The CDR3 has 19 residues. V lost 4 bases and J 0 bases, leaving 21 bases between the germline ends.

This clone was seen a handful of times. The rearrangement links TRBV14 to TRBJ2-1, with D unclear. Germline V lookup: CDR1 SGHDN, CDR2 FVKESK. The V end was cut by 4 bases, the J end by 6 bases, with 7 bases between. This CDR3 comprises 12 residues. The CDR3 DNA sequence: TGTGCCAGCAGCCTTTTACGCAATGAGCAGTTCTTC. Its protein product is CASSLLRNEQFF. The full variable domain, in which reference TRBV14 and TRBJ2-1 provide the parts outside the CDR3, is EAGVTQFPSHSVIEKGQTVTLRCDPISGHDNLYWYRRVMGKEIKFLLHFVKESKQDESGMPNNRFLAERTGGTYSTLKVQPAELEDSGVYFCASSLLRNEQFFGPGTRLTVL.

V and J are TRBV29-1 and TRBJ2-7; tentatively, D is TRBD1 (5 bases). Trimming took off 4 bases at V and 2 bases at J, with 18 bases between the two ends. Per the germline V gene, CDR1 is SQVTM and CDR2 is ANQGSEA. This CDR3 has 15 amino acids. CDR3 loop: CSVVRQPPAPYEQYF. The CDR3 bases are TGCAGCGTTGTTCGACAGCCCCCGGCCCCCTACGAGCAGTACTTC.

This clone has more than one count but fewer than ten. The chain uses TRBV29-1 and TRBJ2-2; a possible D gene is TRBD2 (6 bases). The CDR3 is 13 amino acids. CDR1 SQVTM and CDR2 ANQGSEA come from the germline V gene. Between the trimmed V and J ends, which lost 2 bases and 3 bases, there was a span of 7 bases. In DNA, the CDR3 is TGCAGCGTTGAAACGGGGGACACCGGGGAGCTGTTTTTT. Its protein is CSVETGDTGELFF.

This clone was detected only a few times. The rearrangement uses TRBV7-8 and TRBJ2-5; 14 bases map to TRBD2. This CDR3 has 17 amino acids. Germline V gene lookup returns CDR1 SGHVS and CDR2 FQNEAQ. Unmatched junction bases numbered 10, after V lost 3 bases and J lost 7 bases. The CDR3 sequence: CASSFTTSGGEGGTQYF. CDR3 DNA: TGTGCCAGCAGCTTTACGACTAGCGGGGGGGAAGGTGGGACCCAGTACTTC.

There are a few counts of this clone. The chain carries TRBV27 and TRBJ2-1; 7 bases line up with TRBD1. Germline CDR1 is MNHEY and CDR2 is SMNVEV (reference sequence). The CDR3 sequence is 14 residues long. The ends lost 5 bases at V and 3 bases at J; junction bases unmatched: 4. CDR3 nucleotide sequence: TGTGCCAGCAGTACACAGGGGAACTACAATGAGCAGTTCTTC. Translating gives CASSTQGNYNEQFF.

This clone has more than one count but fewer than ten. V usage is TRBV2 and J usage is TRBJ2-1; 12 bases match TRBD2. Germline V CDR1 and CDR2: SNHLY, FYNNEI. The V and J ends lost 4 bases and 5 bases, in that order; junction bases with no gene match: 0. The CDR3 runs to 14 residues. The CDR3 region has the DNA TGTGCCAGCAGTGGACTAGCGGGAGACAATGAGCAGTTCTTC. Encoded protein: CASSGLAGDNEQFF.

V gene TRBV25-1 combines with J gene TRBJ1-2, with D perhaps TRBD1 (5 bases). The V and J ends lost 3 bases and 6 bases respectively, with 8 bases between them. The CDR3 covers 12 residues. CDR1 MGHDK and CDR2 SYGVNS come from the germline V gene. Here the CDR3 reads CASSDMGDGYTF. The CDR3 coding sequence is TGTGCCAGCAGTGATATGGGGGATGGCTACACCTTC.

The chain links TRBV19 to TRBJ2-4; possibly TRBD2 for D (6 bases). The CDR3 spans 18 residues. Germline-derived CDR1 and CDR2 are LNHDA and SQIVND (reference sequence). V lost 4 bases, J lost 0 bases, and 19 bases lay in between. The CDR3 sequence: CASSKEGRFRLAKNIQYF. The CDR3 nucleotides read TGTGCCAGTAGTAAGGAGGGGCGATTTCGTTTAGCCAAAAACATTCAGTACTTC.

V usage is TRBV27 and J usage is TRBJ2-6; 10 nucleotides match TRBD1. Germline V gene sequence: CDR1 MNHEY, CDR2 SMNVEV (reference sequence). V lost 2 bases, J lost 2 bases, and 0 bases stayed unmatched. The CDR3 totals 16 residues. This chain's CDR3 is CASSLGQGAGANVLTF. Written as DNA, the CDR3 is TGTGCCAGCAGTTTAGGACAGGGGGCTGGGGCCAACGTCCTGACTTTC.

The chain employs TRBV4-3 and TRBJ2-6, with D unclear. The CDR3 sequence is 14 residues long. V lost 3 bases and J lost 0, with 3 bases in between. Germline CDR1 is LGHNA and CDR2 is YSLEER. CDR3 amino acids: CASSQDSGANVLTF. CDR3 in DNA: TGCGCCAGCAGCCAGGACTCTGGGGCCAACGTCCTGACTTTC.

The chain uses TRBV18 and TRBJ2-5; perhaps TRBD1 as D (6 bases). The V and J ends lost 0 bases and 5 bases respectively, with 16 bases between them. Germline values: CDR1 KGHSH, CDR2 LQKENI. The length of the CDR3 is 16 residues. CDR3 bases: TGTGCCAGCTCACCACCGACACAGGGAGTGGTGGAGACCCAGTACTTC. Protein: CASSPPTQGVVETQYF.